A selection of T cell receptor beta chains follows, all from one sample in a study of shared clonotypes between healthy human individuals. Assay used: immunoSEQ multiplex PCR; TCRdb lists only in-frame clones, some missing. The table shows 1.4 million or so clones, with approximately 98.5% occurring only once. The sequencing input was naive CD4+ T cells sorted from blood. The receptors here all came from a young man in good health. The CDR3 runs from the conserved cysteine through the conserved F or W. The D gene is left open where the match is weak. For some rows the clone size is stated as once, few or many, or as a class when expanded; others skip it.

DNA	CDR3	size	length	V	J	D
TGTGCTACCAGCCCGGACGGAGGATTTTACAATGAGCAGTTCTTC	CATSPDGGFYNEQFF	NA	15	TRBV12-5	TRBJ2-1	NA
TGTGCCAGCTTGGGACTTCCCAGCTCCTACGAGCAGTACTTC	CASLGLPSSYEQYF	NA	14	TRBV18	TRBJ2-7	NA
TGTGCCAGCAGCTTGCCTCCGGAAGCGGAGACCCAGTACTTC	CASSLPPEAETQYF	NA	14	TRBV5-4	TRBJ2-5	NA
TGTGCCAGCAGCTCAGACAGTACTGGGGCCAACGTCCTGACTTTC	CASSSDSTGANVLTF	NA	15	TRBV9	TRBJ2-6	NA
TGTGCCAGCAGCCTAGAAGGGCATGCTGGAAACACCATATATTTT	CASSLEGHAGNTIYF	NA	15	TRBV7-9	TRBJ1-3	NA
TGTGCCAGCAGTGAAATGGTGGGGAACACTGAAGCTTTCTTT	CASSEMVGNTEAFF	NA	14	TRBV6-1	TRBJ1-1	NA
TGTGCCAGCAGTGCCCCAAACGAGCAGTACTTC	CASSAPNEQYF	once	11	TRBV2	TRBJ2-7	NA
TGTGCCAGTAAGCTAGCGGGTACCACAGATACGCAGTATTTT	CASKLAGTTDTQYF	NA	14	TRBV19	TRBJ2-3	TRBD2
TGTGCCAGCACACAACGAGACACTGAAGCTTTCTTT	CASTQRDTEAFF	once	12	TRBV28	TRBJ1-1	NA
TGCGCCAGCAGTTTTCGGGCGGGAGGGCCGGTCAATGAGCAGTTCTTC	CASSFRAGGPVNEQFF	once	16	TRBV10-1	TRBJ2-1	TRBD2
TGTGCCAGCAGCTGGCTCCCCCAGCCCCGCGAGCAGTACTTC	CASSWLPQPREQYF	NA	14	TRBV5-6	TRBJ2-7	NA
TGTGCCATCAGTGACCGACCTAGGACCTACGAGCAGTACTTC	CAISDRPRTYEQYF	NA	14	TRBV10-3	TRBJ2-7	NA
TGTGCCAGCTCACCCGGGTTCAATGAGCAGTTCTTC	CASSPGFNEQFF	NA	12	TRBV18	TRBJ2-1	NA
TGTGCCAGCAGTGAGAACCAACACCGCCTGACAGGGCAGCGGATCTACGAGCAGTACTTC	CASSENQHRLTGQRIYEQYF	once	20	TRBV6-1	TRBJ2-7	TRBD1
TGTGCCAGCAGCTACGGTATTCAAGAGACCCAGTACTTC	CASSYGIQETQYF	NA	13	TRBV7-2	TRBJ2-5	NA
TGTGCCAGCAGCTTAAAACTAGCGGGAGTAGAGACCCAGTACTTC	CASSLKLAGVETQYF	NA	15	TRBV7-9	TRBJ2-5	TRBD2
TGTGCCAGCAGCCCCTTGGGGGGCGGCTATGGCTACACCTTC	CASSPLGGGYGYTF	NA	14	TRBV7-9	TRBJ1-2	NA
TGCGCCAGCAGCCAACCCGGGACTCGCTCCTACAATGAGCAGTTCTTC	CASSQPGTRSYNEQFF	NA	16	TRBV4-1	TRBJ2-1	NA
TGCGCCAGCAGCTCGGACACGGCAACTAATGAAAAACTGTTTTTT	CASSSDTATNEKLFF	NA	15	TRBV5-1	TRBJ1-4	NA
TGTGCCAGCTTAGCGGGACTAGGGAGCACCGGGGAGCTGTTTTTT	CASLAGLGSTGELFF	NA	15	TRBV7-2	TRBJ2-2	TRBD2
TGCGCCAGCAGCTTTAATGTGGGGTTAAGGGACAAAAACATTCAGTACTTC	CASSFNVGLRDKNIQYF	NA	17	TRBV5-1	TRBJ2-4	NA
TGTGCCACCACCTGGGGACTAGCGGGAGGGCCGGTGGAGACCCAGTACTTC	CATTWGLAGGPVETQYF	NA	17	TRBV15	TRBJ2-5	TRBD2
TGCAGCGTTCGGCAGGGGGGCTACGAGCAGTACTTC	CSVRQGGYEQYF	NA	12	TRBV29-1	TRBJ2-7	NA
TGTGCCTGGCTAAGATTCCAAGAGACCCAGTACTTC	CAWLRFQETQYF	NA	12	TRBV30	TRBJ2-5	NA
TGTGCCAGCAGTTCCGGGGGGACTAGCCAAGAGACCCAGTACTTC	CASSSGGTSQETQYF	NA	15	TRBV28	TRBJ2-5	TRBD2
TGTGCCATCAGGATCACAGGGGAGTATGGCTACACCTTC	CAIRITGEYGYTF	NA	13	TRBV10-3	TRBJ1-2	TRBD1
TGTGCCAGTTCGCGGGGCACAGCAACTAATGAAAAACTGTTTTTT	CASSRGTATNEKLFF	NA	15	TRBV18	TRBJ1-4	NA
TGTGCCAGCAGGGCAGGGACTGGAAACACCATATATTTT	CASRAGTGNTIYF	NA	13	TRBV2	TRBJ1-3	NA
TGTGCCAGCAGCCACCCGAGATCAGAGACCCAGTACTTC	CASSHPRSETQYF	NA	13	TRBV11-1	TRBJ2-5	NA
TGTGCCAGCAGTTACTCGAGAGCGTCAGAGCAGTACTTC	CASSYSRASEQYF	NA	13	TRBV6-5	TRBJ2-7	NA
TGTGCCAGCTCATCCCGAGAGACCCAGTACTTC	CASSSRETQYF	NA	11	TRBV18	TRBJ2-5	NA
TGTGCCAGCAGTTTCCCTGGGGTCAATGAAAAACTGTTTTTT	CASSFPGVNEKLFF	NA	14	TRBV28	TRBJ1-4	NA
TGTGCCAGCAGTGGCCTGACAGGGAACACTGAAGCTTTCTTT	CASSGLTGNTEAFF	NA	14	TRBV2	TRBJ1-1	NA